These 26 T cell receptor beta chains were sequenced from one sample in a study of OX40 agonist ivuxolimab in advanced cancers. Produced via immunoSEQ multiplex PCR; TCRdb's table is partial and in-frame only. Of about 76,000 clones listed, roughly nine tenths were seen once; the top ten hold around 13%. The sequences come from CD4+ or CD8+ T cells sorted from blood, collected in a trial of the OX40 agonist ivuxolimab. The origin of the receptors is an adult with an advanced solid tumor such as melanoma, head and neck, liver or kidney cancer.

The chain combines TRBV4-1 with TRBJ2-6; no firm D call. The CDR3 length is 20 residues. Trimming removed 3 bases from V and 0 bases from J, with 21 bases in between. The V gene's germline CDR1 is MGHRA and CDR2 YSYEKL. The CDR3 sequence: CASSQVRHRVLYSGANVLTF. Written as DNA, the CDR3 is TGCGCCAGCAGCCAGGTCCGTCACAGAGTACTTTACTCTGGGGCCAACGTCCTGACTTTC.

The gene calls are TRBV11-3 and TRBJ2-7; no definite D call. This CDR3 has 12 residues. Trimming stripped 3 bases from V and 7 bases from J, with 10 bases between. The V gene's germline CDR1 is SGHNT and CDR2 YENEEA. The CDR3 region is CASSLDLREQYF. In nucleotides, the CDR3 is TGTGCCAGCAGCTTGGATCTGAGAGAGCAGTACTTC.

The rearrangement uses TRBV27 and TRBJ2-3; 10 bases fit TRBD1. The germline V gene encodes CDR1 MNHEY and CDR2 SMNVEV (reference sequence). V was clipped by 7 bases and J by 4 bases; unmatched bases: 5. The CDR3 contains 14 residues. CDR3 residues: CASTRDRGADTQYF. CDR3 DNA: TGTGCCAGCACCCGGGACAGGGGCGCAGATACGCAGTATTTT.

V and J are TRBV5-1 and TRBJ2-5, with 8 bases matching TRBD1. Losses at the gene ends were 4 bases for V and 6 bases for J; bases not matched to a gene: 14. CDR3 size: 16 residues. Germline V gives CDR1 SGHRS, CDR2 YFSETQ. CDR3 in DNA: TGCGCCAGCAGCCCGGGACAGGTTTCGACCCAGCAGACCCAGTACTTC. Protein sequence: CASSPGQVSTQQTQYF.

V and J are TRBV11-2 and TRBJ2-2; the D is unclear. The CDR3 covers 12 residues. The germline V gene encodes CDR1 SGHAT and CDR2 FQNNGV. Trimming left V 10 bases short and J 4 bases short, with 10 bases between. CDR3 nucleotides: TGTGCCAATAGGGCAGGCACCGGGGAGCTGTTTTTT. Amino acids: CANRAGTGELFF.

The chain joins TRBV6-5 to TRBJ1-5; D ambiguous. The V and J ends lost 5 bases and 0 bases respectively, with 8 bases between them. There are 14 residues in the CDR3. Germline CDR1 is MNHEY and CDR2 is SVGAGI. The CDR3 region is CASSILDSNQPQHF. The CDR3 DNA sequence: TGTGCCAGCAGTATACTAGATAGCAATCAGCCCCAGCATTTT.

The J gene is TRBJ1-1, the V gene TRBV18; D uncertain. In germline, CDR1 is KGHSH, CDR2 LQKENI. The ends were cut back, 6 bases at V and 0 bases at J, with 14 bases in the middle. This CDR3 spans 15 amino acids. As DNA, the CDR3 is TGTGCCAGCTCGCAAGGTGGGGTTATGAACACTGAAGCTTTCTTT. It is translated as CASSQGGVMNTEAFF. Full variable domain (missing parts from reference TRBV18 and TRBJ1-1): NAGVMQNPRHLVRRRGQEARLRCSPMKGHSHVYWYRQLPEEGLKFMVYLQKENIIDESGMPKERFSAEFPKEGPSILRIQQVVRGDSAAYFCASSQGGVMNTEAFFGQGTRLTVV.

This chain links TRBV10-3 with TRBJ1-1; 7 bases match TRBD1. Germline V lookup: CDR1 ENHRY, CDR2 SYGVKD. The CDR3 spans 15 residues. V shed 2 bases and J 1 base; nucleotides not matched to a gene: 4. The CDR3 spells CAISESGQENTEAFF. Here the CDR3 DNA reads TGTGCCATCAGTGAGAGCGGACAGGAGAACACTGAAGCTTTCTTT.

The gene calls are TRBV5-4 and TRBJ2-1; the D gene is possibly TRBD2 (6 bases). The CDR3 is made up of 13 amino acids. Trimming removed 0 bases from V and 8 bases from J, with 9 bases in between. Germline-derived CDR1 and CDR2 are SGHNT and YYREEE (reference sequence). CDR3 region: CASSLAGEHEQFF. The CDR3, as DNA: TGTGCCAGCAGCTTGGCGGGGGAACATGAGCAGTTCTTC.

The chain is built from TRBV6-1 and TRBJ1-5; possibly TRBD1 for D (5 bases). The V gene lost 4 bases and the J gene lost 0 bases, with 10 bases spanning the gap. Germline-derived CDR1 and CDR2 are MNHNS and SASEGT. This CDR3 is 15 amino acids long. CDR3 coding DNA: TGTGCCAGCAGTGTGACAGAGTATAGCAATCAGCCCCAGCATTTT. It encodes CASSVTEYSNQPQHF.

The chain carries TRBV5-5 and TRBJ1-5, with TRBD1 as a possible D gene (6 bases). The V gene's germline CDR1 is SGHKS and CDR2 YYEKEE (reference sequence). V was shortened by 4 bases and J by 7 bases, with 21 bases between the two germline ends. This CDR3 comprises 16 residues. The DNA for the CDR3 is TGTGCCAGCAGCCCGACAACTCGACAGGAGGGGCAGCCCCAGCATTTT. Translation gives CASSPTTRQEGQPQHF.

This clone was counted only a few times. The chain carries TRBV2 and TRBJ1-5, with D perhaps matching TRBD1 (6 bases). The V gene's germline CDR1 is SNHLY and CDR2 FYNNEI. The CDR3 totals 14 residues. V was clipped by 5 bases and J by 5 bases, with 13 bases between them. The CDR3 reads CASSTGTYDQPQHF. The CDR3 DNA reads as TGTGCCAGCAGTACCGGGACATACGATCAGCCCCAGCATTTT.

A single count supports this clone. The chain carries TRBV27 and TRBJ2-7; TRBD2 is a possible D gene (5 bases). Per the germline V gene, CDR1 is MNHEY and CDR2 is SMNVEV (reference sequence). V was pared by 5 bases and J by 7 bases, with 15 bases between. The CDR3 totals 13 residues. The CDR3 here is CASSQARAGEQYF. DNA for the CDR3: TGTGCCAGCAGTCAGGCGAGGGCAGGAGAGCAGTACTTC.

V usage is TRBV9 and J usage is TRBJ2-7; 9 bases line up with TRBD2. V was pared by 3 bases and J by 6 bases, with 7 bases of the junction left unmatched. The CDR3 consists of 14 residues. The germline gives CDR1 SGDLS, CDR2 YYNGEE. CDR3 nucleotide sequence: TGTGCCAGCAGCGCTTCCGGGACTAGCACCGAGCAGTACTTC. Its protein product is CASSASGTSTEQYF.

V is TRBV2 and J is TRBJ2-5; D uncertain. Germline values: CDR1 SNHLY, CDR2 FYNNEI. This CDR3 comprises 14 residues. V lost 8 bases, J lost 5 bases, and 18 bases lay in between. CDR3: CASGRLQTGETQYF. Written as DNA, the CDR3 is TGTGCCAGCGGCCGTCTCCAGACCGGGGAGACCCAGTACTTC.

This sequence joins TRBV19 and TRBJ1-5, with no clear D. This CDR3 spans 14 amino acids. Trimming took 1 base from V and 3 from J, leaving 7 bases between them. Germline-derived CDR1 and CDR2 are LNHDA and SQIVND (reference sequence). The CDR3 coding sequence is TGTGCCAGTAGTATAGTACCCCACAATCAGCCCCAGCATTTT. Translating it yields CASSIVPHNQPQHF.

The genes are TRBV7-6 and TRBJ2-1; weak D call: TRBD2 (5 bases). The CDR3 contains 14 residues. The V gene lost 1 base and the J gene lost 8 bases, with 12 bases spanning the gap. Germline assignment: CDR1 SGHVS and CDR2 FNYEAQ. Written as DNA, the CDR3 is TGTGCCAGCAGCTTAGGTGCTAGCCGTCATGAGCAGTTCTTC. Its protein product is CASSLGASRHEQFF.

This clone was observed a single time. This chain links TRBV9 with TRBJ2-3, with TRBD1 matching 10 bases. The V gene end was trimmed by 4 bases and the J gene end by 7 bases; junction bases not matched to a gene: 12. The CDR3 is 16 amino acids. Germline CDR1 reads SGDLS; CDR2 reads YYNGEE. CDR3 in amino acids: CASSTPGTGASYTQYF. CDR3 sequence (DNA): TGTGCCAGCAGCACCCCCGGGACAGGGGCCTCATATACGCAGTATTTT.

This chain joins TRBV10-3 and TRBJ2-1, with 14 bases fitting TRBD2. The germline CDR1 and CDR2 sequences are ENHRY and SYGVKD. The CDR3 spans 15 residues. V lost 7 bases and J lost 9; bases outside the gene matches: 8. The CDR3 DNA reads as TGTGCCATCACCGGGACTAGCGGGAGTCAGGCTGAGCAGTTCTTC. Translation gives CAITGTSGSQAEQFF.

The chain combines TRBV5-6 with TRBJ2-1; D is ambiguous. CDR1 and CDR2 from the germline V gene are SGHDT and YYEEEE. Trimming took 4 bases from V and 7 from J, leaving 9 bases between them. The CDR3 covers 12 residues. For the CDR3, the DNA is TGTGCCAGCAGCCAAAAGCCGAATGAGCAGTTCTTC. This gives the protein CASSQKPNEQFF.

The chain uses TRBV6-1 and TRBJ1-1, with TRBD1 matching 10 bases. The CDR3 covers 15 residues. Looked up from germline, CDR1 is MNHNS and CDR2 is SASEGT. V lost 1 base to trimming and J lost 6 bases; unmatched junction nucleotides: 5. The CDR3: CASSEEDRGLPEAFF. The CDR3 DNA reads TGTGCCAGCAGTGAAGAAGACAGGGGGCTTCCTGAAGCTTTCTTT.

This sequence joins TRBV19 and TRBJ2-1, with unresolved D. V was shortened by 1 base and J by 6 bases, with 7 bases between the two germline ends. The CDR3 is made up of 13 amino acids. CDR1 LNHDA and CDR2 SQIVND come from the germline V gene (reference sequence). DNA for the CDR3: TGTGCCAGTAGTATAGCCTATATCAATGAGCAGTTCTTC. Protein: CASSIAYINEQFF.

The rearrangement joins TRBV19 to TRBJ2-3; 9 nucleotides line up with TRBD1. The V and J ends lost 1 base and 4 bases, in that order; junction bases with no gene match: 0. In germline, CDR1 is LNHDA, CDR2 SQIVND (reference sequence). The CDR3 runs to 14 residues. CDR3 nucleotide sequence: TGTGCCAGTAGTATAGGACAGGGGGCAGATACGCAGTATTTT. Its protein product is CASSIGQGADTQYF.

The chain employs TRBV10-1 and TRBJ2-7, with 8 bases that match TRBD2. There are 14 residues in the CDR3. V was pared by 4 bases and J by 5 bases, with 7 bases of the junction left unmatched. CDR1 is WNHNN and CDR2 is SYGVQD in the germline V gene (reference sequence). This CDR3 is CASSGAAGDHEQYF. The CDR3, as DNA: TGCGCCAGCAGTGGGGCAGCGGGAGACCACGAGCAGTACTTC.

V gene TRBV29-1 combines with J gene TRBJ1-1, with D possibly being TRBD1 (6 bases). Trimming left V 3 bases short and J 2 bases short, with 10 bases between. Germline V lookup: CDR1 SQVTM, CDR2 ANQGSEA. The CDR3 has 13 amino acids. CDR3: CSVEDRPNTEAFF. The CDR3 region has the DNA TGCAGCGTTGAGGACAGACCAAACACTGAAGCTTTCTTT.

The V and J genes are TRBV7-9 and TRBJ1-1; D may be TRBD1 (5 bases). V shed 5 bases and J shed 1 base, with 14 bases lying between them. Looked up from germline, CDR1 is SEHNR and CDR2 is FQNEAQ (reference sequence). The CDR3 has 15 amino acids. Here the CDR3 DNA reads TGTGCCAGCAGCCCACAACCAGACAGGAACACTGAAGCTTTCTTT. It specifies CASSPQPDRNTEAFF.